This TCR beta chain is drawn from a study of long-term antiretroviral therapy in people with HIV. Cryopreserved PBMC numbered roughly 1-10 million per sample before DNA extraction. This clone was seen only a few times. Version v3.0 of the immunoSEQ assay was performed at survey level. The data were produced by immunoSEQ multiplex PCR, yet TCRdb's version contains in-frame clones alone and is incomplete. The data contain tens of thousands of clones, about four fifths of them singletons. CDR1 is MDHEN and CDR2 is SYDVKM in the germline V gene. With 1 base removed from V and 7 bases from J, the gap between germline ends came to 14 bases. CDR3 length: 15 residues.

This chain links TRBV28 with TRBJ1-5; the D is unclear. This TCR was recovered from a young man with HIV. This specimen consisted of unsorted PBMCs, obtained 0.4 years before starting antiretroviral therapy. The CDR3 nucleotides read TGTGCCAGCAGTTTATTTGGACCGGGAGGACAGCCCCAGCATTTT. Residues: CASSLFGPGGQPQHF.